This TCR beta chain was sequenced for a study of chemoradiotherapy in HPV16-positive cancers. General study findings and limits: In HPV16-positive patients, HPV-responsive T-cell expansion tracked better recurrence-free survival. Candidate HPV-specific clones and E7-related TCR motifs grew in tumor during treatment.

This CDR3 has 11 residues. V was clipped by 9 bases and J by 4 bases, with 9 bases between them. Germline values: CDR1 MNHNY, CDR2 SVGAGI (reference sequence). Only in-frame clones appear in the TCRdb table, and some are missing; sequencing was by immunoSEQ multiplex PCR. The sample carries around 13,000 clones, around 77% recorded once. Regarding this clone: Antigen specificity is unknown.

This material was collected from a patient who underwent chemoradiotherapy. This TCR was sampled from a human donor with HPV-associated anogenital cancer. The rearrangement links TRBV6-6 to TRBJ1-2; no definite D call. CDR3 amino acids: CASASLYGYTF. The CDR3, as DNA: TGTGCCAGTGCCAGCCTCTATGGCTACACCTTC.